These 20 T cell receptor beta chains share one sample of origin, sequenced in a study of shared clonotypes between healthy human individuals. TCRdb keeps only in-frame clones here, not all; method: immunoSEQ multiplex PCR. This table has millions of clones, approximately 94% appearing once. Naive-designated CD8 cells lacked CD45RO, were positively enriched for CCR7, and omitted terminally differentiated effector memory CD45RA+ cells. The sample was naive CD8+ T cells from PBMCs. All receptors come from a young man in good health. Some clones in this sample may be carry-over from other donors' samples.

The table lists this clone with a count of one. The chain couples TRBV6-5 to TRBJ1-2; D is uncertain. V was shortened by 2 bases and J by 2 bases, with 9 bases between the two germline ends. Germline V gene lookup returns CDR1 MNHEY and CDR2 SVGAGI. This CDR3 contains 14 residues. The CDR3, as DNA: TGTGCCAGCAGTTACACGGTGGAGAACTATGGCTACACCTTC. This codes for CASSYTVENYGYTF.

The DNA for the CDR3 is TGTGCCAGCAGCCTAACCCGGGACGGAAAAGAGACCCAGTACTTC. Amino acids: CASSLTRDGKETQYF. The chain uses TRBV7-9 and TRBJ2-5; D tentatively fits TRBD1 or TRBD2 (5 bases each). The CDR3 runs to 15 residues. Trimming cost V 5 bases and J 3 bases, with 16 bases left between them. Germline V lookup: CDR1 SEHNR, CDR2 FQNEAQ (reference sequence).

This clone was counted a single time. This sequence joins TRBV6-6 and TRBJ2-5; 11 nucleotides line up with TRBD2. J was trimmed by 5 bases and V by 1 base; bases with no gene match: 3. Germline values: CDR1 MNHNY, CDR2 SVGAGI (reference sequence). This CDR3 spans 15 amino acids. The CDR3, as DNA: TGTGCCAGCAGTTACTATGCTAGCGGGGGGGAGACCCAGTACTTC. Encoded protein: CASSYYASGGETQYF.

This sequence joins TRBV11-2 and TRBJ2-5, with 9 bases lining up with TRBD1. The length of the CDR3 is 17 residues. J gave up 4 bases and V 5 bases, and 14 bases lay outside the gene matches. Germline V gives CDR1 SGHAT, CDR2 FQNNGV. The CDR3, as DNA: TGTGCCAGCAGCCCGCGGGACAGGGACTTGAGTAGAGAGACCCAGTACTTC. It yields the protein CASSPRDRDLSRETQYF.

The chain combines TRBV11-2 with TRBJ1-5; possible D gene TRBD1, 5 bases. The germline V gene encodes CDR1 SGHAT and CDR2 FQNNGV. The CDR3 is 16 residues long. V lost 5 bases and J 5 bases, leaving 19 bases between the germline ends. CDR3 coding DNA: TGTGCCAGCAGCCTAGGGCGGGGAGGAGGGGATCAGCCCCAGCATTTT. The encoded protein is CASSLGRGGGDQPQHF.

In DNA, the CDR3 is TGTGCCAGCAGCCCCCTCCTAGGATCTGAAGCTTTCTTT. The encoded protein is CASSPLLGSEAFF. V and J are TRBV7-9 and TRBJ1-1; D call uncertain. Trimming left V 5 bases short and J 6 bases short, with 13 bases between. The CDR3 consists of 13 residues. Germline V gene sequence: CDR1 SEHNR, CDR2 FQNEAQ (reference sequence).

The CDR3 spells CSVRAQQLQETQYF. The CDR3 DNA sequence: TGCAGCGTTCGTGCACAGCAACTCCAAGAGACCCAGTACTTC. J is TRBJ2-5 and V is TRBV29-1; D ambiguous. The length of the CDR3 is 14 residues. With 5 bases removed from V and 1 base from J, the gap between germline ends came to 14 bases. CDR1 is SQVTM and CDR2 is ANQGSEA in the germline V gene. The complete variable domain, with remaining parts taken from reference TRBV29-1 and TRBJ2-5, reads SAVISQKPSRDICQRGTSLTIQCQVDSQVTMMFWYRQQPGQSLTLIATANQGSEATYESGFVIDKFPISRPNLTFSTLTVSNMSPEDSSIYLCSVRAQQLQETQYFGPGTRLLVL.

The chain recombines TRBV10-3 with TRBJ1-1, with a weak D call TRBD1 (5 bases). V shed 0 bases and J shed 5 bases, with 13 bases lying between them. The CDR3 is made up of 15 amino acids. Germline assignment: CDR1 ENHRY and CDR2 SYGVKD. The CDR3 sequence: CAISESGGRLTEAFF. In DNA form, the CDR3 reads TGTGCCATCAGTGAGTCTGGGGGGAGGTTGACTGAAGCTTTCTTT.

The rearrangement uses TRBV7-6 and TRBJ2-1; D is perhaps TRBD1 or TRBD2 (6 bases each). The V gene's germline CDR1 is SGHVS and CDR2 FNYEAQ. The CDR3 covers 16 residues. V lost 4 bases, J lost 0 bases, and 13 bases lay in between. Here the CDR3 reads CASSWRGGSSYNEQFF. The CDR3 coding sequence is TGTGCCAGCAGCTGGCGAGGGGGGAGCTCCTACAATGAGCAGTTCTTC.

The chain carries TRBV5-4 and TRBJ2-7; D is possibly TRBD2 (6 bases). Trimming took 2 bases from V and 5 from J, leaving 14 bases between them. Germline V gives CDR1 SGHNT, CDR2 YYREEE (reference sequence). This CDR3 spans 14 amino acids. CDR3 DNA sequence: TGTGCCAGCAGCTTTAGACTAGGTACCAACGAGCAGTACTTC. Translating it yields CASSFRLGTNEQYF.

V gene TRBV7-6 combines with J gene TRBJ2-2, with a possible D match to TRBD1 (5 bases). CDR3 length: 15 residues. V lost 1 base to trimming and J lost 8 bases, with 14 bases between them. Germline V gene sequence: CDR1 SGHVS, CDR2 FNYEAQ. CDR3 in amino acids: CASSLVARDKGELFF. CDR3 in DNA: TGTGCCAGCAGCTTAGTGGCCAGGGATAAGGGGGAGCTGTTTTTT.

This chain links TRBV15 with TRBJ1-1; D gene unclear. CDR3 size: 13 residues. Trimming stripped 2 bases from V and 5 bases from J, with 9 bases between. The V gene's germline CDR1 is LNHNV and CDR2 YYDKDF (reference sequence). In DNA form, the CDR3 reads TGTGCCACCAGCAGATCGGAGTATACTGAAGCTTTCTTT. As protein: CATSRSEYTEAFF.

The chain carries TRBV6-6 and TRBJ2-7; 7 bases agree with TRBD1. V lost 6 bases and J lost 9; bases outside the gene matches: 5. The CDR3 runs to 11 residues. Germline assignment: CDR1 MNHNY and CDR2 SVGAGI (reference sequence). The CDR3 DNA sequence: TGTGCCAGCAGGTACGACAGGGTGCAGTACTTC. Its protein product is CASRYDRVQYF.

The chain couples TRBV7-6 to TRBJ2-1; the D call may be TRBD1 or TRBD2 (5 bases each). Germline V gives CDR1 SGHVS, CDR2 FNYEAQ. The germline V and J ends were trimmed by 4 bases and 6 bases, with 19 bases remaining between them. This CDR3 has 16 residues. The CDR3 bases are TGTGCCAGCAGCTCCAAGGCGCCGACTACAGGCAATGAGCAGTTCTTC. This codes for CASSSKAPTTGNEQFF.

The gene calls are TRBV6-5 and TRBJ1-4; the match to TRBD1 covers 12 bases. The CDR3 runs 14 residues. J lost 7 bases, V lost 5 bases, and 2 bases had no gene match. Germline CDR1 MNHEY, CDR2 SVGAGI. CDR3 sequence (DNA): TGTGCCAGCAGTGAGGGACAGGGGGCTGAAAAACTGTTTTTT. Its protein is CASSEGQGAEKLFF.

The chain joins TRBV15 to TRBJ2-1, with 12 bases identical to TRBD2. With V trimmed by 4 bases and J by 4 bases, 8 bases remained unmatched. Germline assignment: CDR1 LNHNV and CDR2 YYDKDF (reference sequence). CDR3 length equals 17 residues. The CDR3 is CATSTRLAGVVYNEQFF. CDR3 sequence (DNA): TGTGCCACCAGCACAAGACTAGCGGGAGTTGTGTACAATGAGCAGTTCTTC. Complete variable domain (other parts from reference TRBV15 and TRBJ2-1): DAMVIQNPRYQVTQFGKPVTLSCSQTLNHNVMYWYQQKSSQAPKLLFHYYDKDFNNEADTPDNFQSRRPNTSFCFLDIRSPGLGDTAMYLCATSTRLAGVVYNEQFFGPGTRLTVL.

The chain is built from TRBV27 and TRBJ1-5; 11 bases agree with TRBD1. Germline lookup yields CDR1 MNHEY and CDR2 SMNVEV (reference sequence). The CDR3 totals 16 residues. V was pared by 5 bases and J by 6 bases, with 9 bases of the junction left unmatched. Here the CDR3 DNA reads TGTGCCAGCAGTCCCCTCGGGACAGGGGGGCCTCAGCCCCAGCATTTT. It translates to CASSPLGTGGPQPQHF.

V is TRBV28 and J is TRBJ2-7; possible D gene TRBD2, 5 bases. Per germline, CDR1 MDHEN and CDR2 SYDVKM. Trimming took 4 bases from V and 5 from J, leaving 12 bases between them. The CDR3 runs to 13 residues. The CDR3 coding sequence is TGTGCCAGCAGTTATTCGGGATTGAACGAGCAGTACTTC. Translation gives CASSYSGLNEQYF.

A remark on this clone: Other DNA sequences in the same sample also yield this CDR3. The rearrangement uses TRBV7-9 and TRBJ2-1; no reliable D call. The V end was cut by 0 bases, the J end by 4 bases, with 4 bases between. CDR3 size: 13 residues. Germline V lookup: CDR1 SEHNR, CDR2 FQNEAQ (reference sequence). This CDR3 reads CASSLARYNEQFF. For the CDR3, the DNA is TGTGCCAGCAGCTTAGCGAGGTACAATGAGCAGTTCTTC. The variable domain in full, with the rest retrieved from reference TRBV7-9 and TRBJ2-1, is DTGVSQNPRHKITKRGQNVTFRCDPISEHNRLYWYRQTLGQGPEFLTYFQNEAQLEKSRLLSDRFSAERPKGSFSTLEIQRTEQGDSAMYLCASSLARYNEQFFGPGTRLTVL.

The chain links TRBV7-9 to TRBJ2-3; TRBD2 aligns across 7 bases. CDR1 and CDR2 (germline): SEHNR, FQNEAQ (reference sequence). CDR3 length equals 14 residues. J gave up 2 bases and V 6 bases, and 5 bases lay outside the gene matches. CDR3 loop: CASRSGAPTDTQYF. Written as DNA, the CDR3 is TGTGCCAGCAGGAGCGGGGCTCCCACAGATACGCAGTATTTT.